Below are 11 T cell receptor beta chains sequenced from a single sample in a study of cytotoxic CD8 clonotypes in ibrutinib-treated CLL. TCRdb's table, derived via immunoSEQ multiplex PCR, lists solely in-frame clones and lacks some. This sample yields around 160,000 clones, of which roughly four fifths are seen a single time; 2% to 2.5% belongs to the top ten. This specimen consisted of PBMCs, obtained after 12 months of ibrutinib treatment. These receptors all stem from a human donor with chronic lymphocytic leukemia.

The CDR3: CASSSQGLYNEQFF. The CDR3 DNA reads as TGTGCCAGTAGTTCCCAGGGACTATACAATGAGCAGTTCTTC. The genes are TRBV19 and TRBJ2-1; TRBD2 aligns across 7 bases. Per the germline V gene, CDR1 is LNHDA and CDR2 is SQIVND (reference sequence). This CDR3 is built from 14 residues. V shed 5 bases, J shed 4 bases, and the junction held 5 bases outside the gene matches.

The CDR3 DNA reads as TGTGCCAGCACCCAAGAGACAGCCAGCTCTGGGGCCAACGTCCTGACTTTC. Its translation is CASTQETASSGANVLTF. This chain connects TRBV2 to TRBJ2-6, with D possibly TRBD1 on 5 matching bases. V lost 7 bases and J lost 0, with 16 bases in between. CDR1 SNHLY and CDR2 FYNNEI come from the germline V gene. This CDR3 is 17 amino acids long.

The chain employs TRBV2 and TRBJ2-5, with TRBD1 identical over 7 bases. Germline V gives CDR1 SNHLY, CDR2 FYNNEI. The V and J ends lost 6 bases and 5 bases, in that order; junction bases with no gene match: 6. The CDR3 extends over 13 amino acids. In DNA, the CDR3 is TGTGCCAGCAGCGTACAGGGGCTGGAGACCCAGTACTTC. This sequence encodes CASSVQGLETQYF.

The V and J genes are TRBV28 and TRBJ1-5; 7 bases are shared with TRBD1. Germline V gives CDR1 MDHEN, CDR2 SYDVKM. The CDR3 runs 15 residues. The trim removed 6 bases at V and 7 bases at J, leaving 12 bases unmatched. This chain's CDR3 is CASSRQGPYGQPQHF. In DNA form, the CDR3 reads TGTGCCAGCAGCCGACAGGGACCTTATGGCCAGCCCCAGCATTTT.

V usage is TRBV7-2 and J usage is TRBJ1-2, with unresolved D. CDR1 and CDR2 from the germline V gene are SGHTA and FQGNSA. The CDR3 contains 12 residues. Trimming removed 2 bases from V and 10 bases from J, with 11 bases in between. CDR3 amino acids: CASSLRTSDYTF. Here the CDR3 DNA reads TGTGCCAGCAGCTTAAGAACGAGTGACTACACCTTC.

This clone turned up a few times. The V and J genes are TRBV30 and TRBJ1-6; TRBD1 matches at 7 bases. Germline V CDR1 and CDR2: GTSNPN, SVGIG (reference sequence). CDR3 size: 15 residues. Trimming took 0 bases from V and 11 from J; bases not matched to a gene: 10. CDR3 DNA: TGTGCCTGGAGTGTACGCGGGACAGCCAATCCACCCCTCCACTTT. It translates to CAWSVRGTANPPLHF. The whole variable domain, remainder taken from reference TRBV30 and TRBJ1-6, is SQTIHQWPATLVQPVGSPLSLECTVEGTSNPNLYWYRQAAGRGLQLLFYSVGIGQISSEVPQNLSASRPQDRQFILSSKKLLLSDSGFYLCAWSVRGTANPPLHFGNGTRLTVT.

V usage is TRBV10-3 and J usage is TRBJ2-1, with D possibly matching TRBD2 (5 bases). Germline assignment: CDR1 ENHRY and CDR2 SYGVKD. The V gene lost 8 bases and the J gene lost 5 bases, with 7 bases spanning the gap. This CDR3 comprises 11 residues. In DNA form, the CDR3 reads TGTGCCATCCAGACTAACAATGAGCAGTTCTTC. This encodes CAIQTNNEQFF.

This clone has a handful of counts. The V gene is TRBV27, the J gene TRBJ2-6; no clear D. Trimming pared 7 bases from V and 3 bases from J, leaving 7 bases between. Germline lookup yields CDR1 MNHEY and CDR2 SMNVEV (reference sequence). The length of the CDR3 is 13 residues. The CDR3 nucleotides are TGTGCCAGCACGTATCTTGGGGCCAACGTCCTGACTTTC. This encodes CASTYLGANVLTF.

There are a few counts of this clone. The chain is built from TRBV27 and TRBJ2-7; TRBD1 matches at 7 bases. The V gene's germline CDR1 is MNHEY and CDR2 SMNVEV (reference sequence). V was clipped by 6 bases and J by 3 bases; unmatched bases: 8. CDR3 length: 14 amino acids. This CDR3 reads CASRRDSLLYEQYF. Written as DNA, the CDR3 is TGTGCCAGCAGACGGGACAGCCTCCTCTACGAGCAGTACTTC.

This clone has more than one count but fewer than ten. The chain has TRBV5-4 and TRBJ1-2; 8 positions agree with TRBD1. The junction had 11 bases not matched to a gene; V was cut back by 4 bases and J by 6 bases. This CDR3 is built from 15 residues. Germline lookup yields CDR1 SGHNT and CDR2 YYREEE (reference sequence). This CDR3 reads CASSPDRANINGYTF. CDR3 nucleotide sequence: TGTGCCAGCAGCCCGGACAGGGCTAACATCAATGGCTACACCTTC.

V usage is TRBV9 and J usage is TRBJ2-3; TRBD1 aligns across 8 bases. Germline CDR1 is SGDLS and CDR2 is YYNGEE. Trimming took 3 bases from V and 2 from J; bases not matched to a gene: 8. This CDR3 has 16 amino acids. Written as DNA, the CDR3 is TGTGCCAGCAGCGCTGGGACAGGAAGGGTCACAGATACGCAGTATTTT. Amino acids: CASSAGTGRVTDTQYF.